These T cell receptor beta chains were read from a single sample in a study of CD8+ T cells in alopecia areata. TCRdb keeps only in-frame clones here, not all; method: immunoSEQ multiplex PCR. The sample records roughly 180,000 clones, 50% to 70% being singletons. The sample consisted of CD4+ T cells sorted from blood, taken at week 0. These receptors were taken from a human donor with alopecia areata. Each CDR3 is given with its conserved first and last residue. Each record gives: clone size, V gene, D gene, J gene, CDR3 protein, CDR3 DNA. D genes are given only for firm matches. Part of the rows lack a size; the others show once, few, many or a class for expanded clones.

clone_size: .
v_call: TRBV25-1
d_call: TRBD1
j_call: TRBJ2-1
cdr3_aa: CASSVARGKLSEQFF
cdr3_nt: TGTGCCAGCAGTGTGGCCAGGGGGAAATTGAGTGAGCAGTTCTTC

clone_size: .
v_call: TRBV4-1
d_call: .
j_call: TRBJ1-4
cdr3_aa: CASSQSDREAGKLFF
cdr3_nt: TGCGCCAGCAGCCAATCGGACAGAGAGGCTGGAAAACTGTTTTTT

clone_size: .
v_call: TRBV25-1
d_call: TRBD1
j_call: TRBJ1-1
cdr3_aa: CASEGDSAWMAFF
cdr3_nt: TGTGCCAGCGAGGGGGACAGCGCATGGATGGCTTTCTTT

clone_size: .
v_call: TRBV2
d_call: TRBD1
j_call: TRBJ2-7
cdr3_aa: CASRPKTSGGAPYEQYF
cdr3_nt: TGTGCCAGCAGGCCCAAAACCTCAGGGGGCGCACCCTACGAGCAGTACTTC

clone_size: once
v_call: TRBV29-1
d_call: .
j_call: TRBJ1-1
cdr3_aa: CSAGATVNTEAFF
cdr3_nt: TGCAGCGCTGGGGCCACAGTGAACACTGAAGCTTTCTTT

clone_size: .
v_call: TRBV2
d_call: .
j_call: TRBJ1-1
cdr3_aa: CASSDTRDTEAFF
cdr3_nt: TGTGCCAGCAGTGATACCAGGGACACTGAAGCTTTCTTT

clone_size: .
v_call: TRBV2
d_call: .
j_call: TRBJ2-3
cdr3_aa: CASSEEWRPDTQYF
cdr3_nt: TGTGCCAGCAGTGAGGAGTGGAGGCCAGATACGCAGTATTTT

clone_size: .
v_call: TRBV10-3
d_call: .
j_call: TRBJ1-5
cdr3_aa: CAISESRLGSGQPQHF
cdr3_nt: TGTGCCATCAGTGAGTCGCGATTGGGGAGCGGGCAGCCCCAGCATTTT

clone_size: .
v_call: TRBV11-2
d_call: .
j_call: TRBJ2-7
cdr3_aa: CASSPLRDRSYEQYF
cdr3_nt: TGTGCCAGCAGCCCATTACGGGACCGTTCCTACGAGCAGTACTTC

clone_size: .
v_call: TRBV7-6
d_call: .
j_call: TRBJ1-6
cdr3_aa: CASSLAYGNSPLHF
cdr3_nt: TGTGCCAGCAGCTTAGCATATGGAAATTCACCCCTCCACTTT

clone_size: .
v_call: TRBV29-1
d_call: .
j_call: TRBJ2-7
cdr3_aa: CSVAAHLNYEQYF
cdr3_nt: TGCAGCGTTGCAGCCCACTTAAACTACGAGCAGTACTTC

clone_size: .
v_call: TRBV2
d_call: .
j_call: TRBJ1-1
cdr3_aa: CASTLGLSGKNTEAFF
cdr3_nt: TGTGCCAGCACCTTAGGCCTATCTGGCAAGAACACTGAAGCTTTCTTT

clone_size: .
v_call: TRBV15
d_call: .
j_call: TRBJ2-3
cdr3_aa: CATSRDRHSSTDTQYF
cdr3_nt: TGTGCCACCAGCAGAGATCGTCACTCTAGCACAGATACGCAGTATTTT

clone_size: .
v_call: TRBV25-1
d_call: .
j_call: TRBJ1-2
cdr3_aa: CASSGVGVYGYTF
cdr3_nt: TGTGCCAGCAGTGGCGTAGGCGTCTATGGCTACACCTTC

clone_size: .
v_call: TRBV7-2
d_call: .
j_call: TRBJ2-4
cdr3_aa: CASSLQRRVENIQYF
cdr3_nt: TGTGCCAGCAGCTTACAGCGCAGGGTGGAAAACATTCAGTACTTC

clone_size: .
v_call: TRBV6-6
d_call: TRBD1
j_call: TRBJ1-1
cdr3_aa: CASLLDIGGASTEAFF
cdr3_nt: TGTGCCAGCCTTTTGGACATAGGGGGCGCGAGCACTGAAGCTTTCTTT

clone_size: .
v_call: TRBV29-1
d_call: TRBD1
j_call: TRBJ1-5
cdr3_aa: CSVIRDSNSNQPQHF
cdr3_nt: TGCAGCGTCATCCGGGACAGCAATAGCAATCAGCCCCAGCATTTT

clone_size: .
v_call: TRBV11-2
d_call: .
j_call: TRBJ2-5
cdr3_aa: CASSLDRGLGETQYF
cdr3_nt: TGTGCCAGCAGCTTAGATCGGGGGCTGGGGGAGACCCAGTACTTC

clone_size: .
v_call: TRBV29-1
d_call: .
j_call: TRBJ2-5
cdr3_aa: CSVETGPSLETQYF
cdr3_nt: TGCAGCGTTGAAACAGGCCCATCATTGGAGACCCAGTACTTC

clone_size: .
v_call: TRBV10-3
d_call: .
j_call: TRBJ1-5
cdr3_aa: CAISDGDQPQHF
cdr3_nt: TGTGCCATCAGTGACGGAGATCAGCCCCAGCATTTT

clone_size: .
v_call: TRBV29-1
d_call: .
j_call: TRBJ1-2
cdr3_aa: CSVLTGFVRGGYTF
cdr3_nt: TGCAGCGTTCTCACAGGATTTGTCAGGGGAGGCTACACCTTC

clone_size: few
v_call: TRBV29-1
d_call: TRBD1
j_call: TRBJ2-2
cdr3_aa: CSVEVGGTGWGTGELFF
cdr3_nt: TGCAGCGTTGAAGTAGGAGGGACAGGGTGGGGCACCGGGGAGCTGTTTTTT

clone_size: .
v_call: TRBV25-1
d_call: .
j_call: TRBJ2-7
cdr3_aa: CASSEGAPRYEQYF
cdr3_nt: TGTGCCAGCAGTGAAGGGGCCCCGCGCTACGAGCAGTACTTC

clone_size: .
v_call: TRBV30
d_call: .
j_call: TRBJ1-2
cdr3_aa: CAWQSGPSSQYGYTF
cdr3_nt: TGTGCCTGGCAATCCGGGCCCTCGTCCCAATATGGCTACACCTTC

clone_size: .
v_call: TRBV30
d_call: .
j_call: TRBJ1-1
cdr3_aa: CAWRGMNTEAFF
cdr3_nt: TGTGCCTGGAGGGGGATGAACACTGAAGCTTTCTTT

clone_size: .
v_call: TRBV29-1
d_call: TRBD2
j_call: TRBJ2-5
cdr3_aa: CSVVYGLAGVQETQYF
cdr3_nt: TGCAGCGTTGTGTATGGTCTAGCGGGCGTCCAAGAGACCCAGTACTTC

clone_size: .
v_call: TRBV5-6
d_call: TRBD1
j_call: TRBJ1-1
cdr3_aa: CASSLAQGATEAFF
cdr3_nt: TGTGCCAGCAGCTTGGCACAGGGGGCAACTGAAGCTTTCTTT

clone_size: .
v_call: TRBV29-1
d_call: .
j_call: TRBJ2-2
cdr3_aa: CSVGQTANTGELFF
cdr3_nt: TGCAGCGTAGGACAGACAGCGAACACCGGGGAGCTGTTTTTT

clone_size: few
v_call: TRBV29-1
d_call: TRBD2
j_call: TRBJ2-2
cdr3_aa: CSVGRTSGVTGELFF
cdr3_nt: TGCAGCGTTGGCCGGACTAGCGGGGTCACCGGGGAGCTGTTTTTT

clone_size: .
v_call: TRBV25-1
d_call: .
j_call: TRBJ1-1
cdr3_aa: CASIDFGYTEAFF
cdr3_nt: TGTGCCAGCATCGATTTTGGGTACACTGAAGCTTTCTTT

clone_size: .
v_call: TRBV29-1
d_call: .
j_call: TRBJ2-6
cdr3_aa: CSVSLTSGANVLTF
cdr3_nt: TGCAGCGTTAGCTTGACCTCTGGGGCCAACGTCCTGACTTTC

clone_size: .
v_call: TRBV9
d_call: .
j_call: TRBJ2-3
cdr3_aa: CASSAGRIDTQYF
cdr3_nt: TGTGCCAGCAGCGCTGGACGGATAGATACGCAGTATTTT

clone_size: few
v_call: TRBV12-5
d_call: .
j_call: TRBJ2-7
cdr3_aa: CASGSRTGNYEQYF
cdr3_nt: TGTGCTAGTGGTTCCCGGACGGGGAACTACGAGCAGTACTTC

clone_size: .
v_call: TRBV4-3
d_call: TRBD1
j_call: TRBJ1-1
cdr3_aa: CASSRLAGGWNTEAFF
cdr3_nt: TGCGCCAGCAGCCGTCTGGCAGGGGGATGGAACACTGAAGCTTTCTTT

clone_size: .
v_call: TRBV5-1
d_call: TRBD1
j_call: TRBJ2-7
cdr3_aa: CASSRDRIGEQYF
cdr3_nt: TGCGCCAGCAGCCGGGACAGGATTGGCGAGCAGTACTTC

clone_size: .
v_call: TRBV4-3
d_call: .
j_call: TRBJ1-5
cdr3_aa: CASSQGTGSSNQPQHF
cdr3_nt: TGCGCCAGCAGCCAAGGAACAGGGTCGAGCAATCAGCCCCAGCATTTT

clone_size: .
v_call: TRBV30
d_call: TRBD2
j_call: TRBJ2-1
cdr3_aa: CAWGGGTRSAEQFF
cdr3_nt: TGTGCCTGGGGAGGTGGGACTAGGTCCGCTGAGCAGTTCTTC

clone_size: once
v_call: TRBV30
d_call: .
j_call: TRBJ2-2
cdr3_aa: CAWSVLNGELFF
cdr3_nt: TGTGCCTGGAGTGTACTGAACGGGGAGCTGTTTTTT

clone_size: once
v_call: TRBV5-1
d_call: .
j_call: TRBJ2-3
cdr3_aa: CASSRQSPDTQYF
cdr3_nt: TGCGCCAGCAGCCGACAGAGTCCAGATACGCAGTATTTT

clone_size: .
v_call: TRBV5-1
d_call: .
j_call: TRBJ1-6
cdr3_aa: CASSLSDGSSYNSPLHF
cdr3_nt: TGCGCCAGCAGCTTGTCCGACGGCAGCTCCTATAATTCACCCCTCCACTTT

clone_size: few
v_call: TRBV10-3
d_call: .
j_call: TRBJ2-4
cdr3_aa: CAISEVGDAKNIQYF
cdr3_nt: TGTGCCATCAGTGAGGTAGGGGATGCCAAAAACATTCAGTACTTC

clone_size: .
v_call: TRBV7-2
d_call: .
j_call: TRBJ2-7
cdr3_aa: CASSLLKGLYEQYF
cdr3_nt: TGTGCCAGCAGTTTGCTAAAGGGGCTCTACGAGCAGTACTTC

clone_size: once
v_call: TRBV30
d_call: .
j_call: TRBJ2-1
cdr3_aa: CAWSVRGGTDEQFF
cdr3_nt: TGTGCCTGGAGTGTCAGGGGGGGTACGGATGAGCAGTTCTTC

clone_size: .
v_call: TRBV5-1
d_call: .
j_call: TRBJ2-7
cdr3_aa: CASSTGHSTYEQYF
cdr3_nt: TGCGCCAGCAGCACTGGACATAGCACCTACGAGCAGTACTTC

clone_size: .
v_call: TRBV25-1
d_call: TRBD1
j_call: TRBJ2-2
cdr3_aa: CASSELTGRTGELFF
cdr3_nt: TGTGCCAGCAGTGAATTGACAGGGAGAACCGGGGAGCTGTTTTTT

clone_size: .
v_call: TRBV2
d_call: .
j_call: TRBJ2-2
cdr3_aa: CASNRAATTGELFF
cdr3_nt: TGTGCCAGCAATCGGGCAGCCACCACCGGGGAGCTGTTTTTT

clone_size: .
v_call: TRBV9
d_call: .
j_call: TRBJ1-1
cdr3_aa: CASSVEGRMNTEAFF
cdr3_nt: TGTGCCAGCAGCGTAGAGGGCCGTATGAACACTGAAGCTTTCTTT

clone_size: few
v_call: TRBV29-1
d_call: .
j_call: TRBJ1-1
cdr3_aa: CSVEEGPNRENTEAFF
cdr3_nt: TGCAGCGTTGAAGAGGGGCCCAACCGCGAGAACACTGAAGCTTTCTTT

clone_size: few
v_call: TRBV29-1
d_call: .
j_call: TRBJ2-1
cdr3_aa: CSVGSGVSSYNEQFF
cdr3_nt: TGCAGCGTTGGTTCCGGGGTGAGCTCCTACAATGAGCAGTTCTTC

clone_size: .
v_call: TRBV30
d_call: .
j_call: TRBJ2-2
cdr3_aa: CAWSVFSFGGELFF
cdr3_nt: TGTGCCTGGAGTGTATTCAGCTTCGGGGGGGAGCTGTTTTTT

clone_size: .
v_call: TRBV19
d_call: .
j_call: TRBJ1-1
cdr3_aa: CASSIALTNTEAFF
cdr3_nt: TGTGCCAGTAGTATTGCCCTAACGAACACTGAAGCTTTCTTT

clone_size: .
v_call: TRBV5-1
d_call: .
j_call: TRBJ1-2
cdr3_aa: CASSQGFGYTF
cdr3_nt: TGCGCCAGCAGCCAGGGTTTCGGCTACACCTTC

clone_size: .
v_call: TRBV27
d_call: .
j_call: TRBJ1-6
cdr3_aa: CASSSWGNSPLHF
cdr3_nt: TGTGCCAGCAGTTCATGGGGTAATTCACCCCTCCACTTT

clone_size: .
v_call: TRBV27
d_call: .
j_call: TRBJ1-1
cdr3_aa: CASSSVGVRAFF
cdr3_nt: TGTGCCAGCAGTTCAGTTGGGGTTAGAGCTTTCTTT

clone_size: .
v_call: TRBV7-2
d_call: TRBD2
j_call: TRBJ2-7
cdr3_aa: CASSLVASGGASYEQYF
cdr3_nt: TGTGCCAGCAGCTTAGTGGCTAGCGGGGGGGCCTCCTACGAGCAGTACTTC

clone_size: once
v_call: TRBV2
d_call: .
j_call: TRBJ1-3
cdr3_aa: CASSKTGPGNTIYF
cdr3_nt: TGTGCCAGCAGTAAAACAGGGCCTGGAAACACCATATATTTT

clone_size: few
v_call: TRBV10-3
d_call: .
j_call: TRBJ2-3
cdr3_aa: CAISVPPGEDTQYF
cdr3_nt: TGTGCCATCAGTGTGCCCCCAGGGGAAGATACGCAGTATTTT

clone_size: .
v_call: TRBV10-3
d_call: TRBD1
j_call: TRBJ2-1
cdr3_aa: CAISLSGTGAHPEQFF
cdr3_nt: TGTGCCATCAGTTTATCCGGGACAGGGGCTCATCCTGAGCAGTTCTTC

clone_size: .
v_call: TRBV29-1
d_call: TRBD1
j_call: TRBJ1-1
cdr3_aa: CSVETTGASNTEAFF
cdr3_nt: TGCAGCGTTGAGACGACAGGGGCCTCGAACACTGAAGCTTTCTTT

clone_size: .
v_call: TRBV27
d_call: .
j_call: TRBJ1-6
cdr3_aa: CASSYQTTNSPLHF
cdr3_nt: TGTGCCAGCAGTTATCAGACGACTAATTCACCCCTCCACTTT